The clone carrying this TCR beta chain occurred many times. The CDR3 runs 12 residues. V was shortened by 1 base and J by 3 bases, with 5 bases between the two germline ends. CDR1 and CDR2 from the germline V gene are SGHRS and YFSETQ. The data originate from a study of molecular identifiers for immune sequencing clone quantification. Previously reported methods and listed TCR primers produced the bulk TCR libraries. A single record per CDR3 protein comes from TCRdb applying MiXCR to the PCR reads. The table lists 400,000 to 600,000 distinct CDR3 sequences, approximately 25% of them singletons. Naive CD8 T cells were sorted as CD8+CD4-CCR7+CD45RA+.

The rearrangement links TRBV5-1 to TRBJ2-7; D is unclear. This TCR was recovered from a human donor in good health. Some libraries in this study had Jurkat cell RNA spiked in. The sequencing input was naive CD8+ T cells from blood, with Jurkat cell RNA spiked in. Documented subset: FACS-sorted CD8+CD4-CCR7+CD45RA+ naive T cells. The CDR3 spells CASSLWGYEQYF. The CDR3, as DNA: TGCGCCAGCAGCTTGTGGGGCTACGAGCAGTACTTC.